This T cell receptor beta chain was sequenced during a study of T cell repertoires in aging, cancer and after chemotherapy. Across the whole study: Pre- and post-chemotherapy samples were paired from glioblastoma patients treated with temozolomide-based therapy.

By share, this clonotype ranks as medium-sized. Its antigen is not known. General observations from the study: Immunological memory after chemotherapy cannot be judged from the repertoire data. Rebound thymic output was suggested by rising median generation probability during chemotherapy in each cancer cohort. Compared with age-matched healthy donors, untreated hematological or solid cancer patients showed higher blood TCR clonality.

TCR beta rearrangements were amplified from peripheral blood genomic DNA. Multiplex touch-down PCR with TRB-A/B primers amplified rearranged V-D-J TRB sequences. TCRdb passed the multiplex PCR reads through MiXCR, listing each CDR3 protein once. The data contain a few thousand distinct CDR3 sequences, approximately 18% of them seen just once; the ten biggest clones take up roughly 5%. Deletions cut 3 bases from V and 0 bases from J, with 10 bases between. In germline, CDR1 is LNHDA, CDR2 SQIVND (reference sequence). The CDR3 spans 15 residues. This clonotype was obtained from a human donor with a solid tumor. The chain recombines TRBV19 with TRBJ2-3, with D hard to call. Source material: blood. CDR3 coding DNA: TGTGCCAGTAGTATTTCGCAAACTAGCACAGATACGCAGTATTTT. Amino acid sequence: CASSISQTSTDTQYF.